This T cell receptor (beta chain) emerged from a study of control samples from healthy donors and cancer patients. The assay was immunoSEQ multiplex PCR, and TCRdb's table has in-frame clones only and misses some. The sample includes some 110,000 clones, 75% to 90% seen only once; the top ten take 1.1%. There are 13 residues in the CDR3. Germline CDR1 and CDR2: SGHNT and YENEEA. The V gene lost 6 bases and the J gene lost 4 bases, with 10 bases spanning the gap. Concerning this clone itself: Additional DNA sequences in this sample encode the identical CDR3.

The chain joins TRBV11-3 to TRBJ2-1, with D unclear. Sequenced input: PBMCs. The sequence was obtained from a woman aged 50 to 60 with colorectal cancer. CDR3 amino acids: CASSPQGYNEQFF. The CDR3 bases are TGTGCCAGCAGTCCCCAAGGATACAATGAGCAGTTCTTC.